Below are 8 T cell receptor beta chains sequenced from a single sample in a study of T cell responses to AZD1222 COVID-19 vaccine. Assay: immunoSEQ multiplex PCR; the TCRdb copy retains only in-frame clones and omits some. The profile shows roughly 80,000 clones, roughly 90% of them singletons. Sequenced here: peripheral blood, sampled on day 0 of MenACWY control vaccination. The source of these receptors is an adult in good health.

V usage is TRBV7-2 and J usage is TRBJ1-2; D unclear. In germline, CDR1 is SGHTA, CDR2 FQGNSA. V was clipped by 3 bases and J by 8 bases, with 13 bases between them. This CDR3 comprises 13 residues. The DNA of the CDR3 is TGTGCCAGCAGCTTTACCGACTATAACGGCTACACCTTC. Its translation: CASSFTDYNGYTF.

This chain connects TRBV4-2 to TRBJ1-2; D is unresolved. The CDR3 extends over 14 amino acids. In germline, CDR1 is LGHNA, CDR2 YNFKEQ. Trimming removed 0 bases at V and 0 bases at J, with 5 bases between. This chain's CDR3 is CASSQDPANYGYTF. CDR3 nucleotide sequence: TGTGCCAGCAGCCAAGATCCAGCTAACTATGGCTACACCTTC.

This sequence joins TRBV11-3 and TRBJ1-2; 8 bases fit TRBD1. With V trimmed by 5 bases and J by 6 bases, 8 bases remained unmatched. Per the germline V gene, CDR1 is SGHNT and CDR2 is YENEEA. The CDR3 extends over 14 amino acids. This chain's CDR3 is CASSPPGQEHGYTF. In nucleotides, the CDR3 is TGTGCCAGCAGCCCTCCGGGACAGGAACATGGCTACACCTTC.

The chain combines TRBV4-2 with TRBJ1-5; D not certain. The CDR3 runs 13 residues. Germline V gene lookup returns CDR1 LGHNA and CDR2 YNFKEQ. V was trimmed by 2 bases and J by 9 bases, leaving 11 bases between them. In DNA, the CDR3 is TGTGCCAGCAGCCAACTGGAGGACCTGCCCCAGCATTTT. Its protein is CASSQLEDLPQHF.

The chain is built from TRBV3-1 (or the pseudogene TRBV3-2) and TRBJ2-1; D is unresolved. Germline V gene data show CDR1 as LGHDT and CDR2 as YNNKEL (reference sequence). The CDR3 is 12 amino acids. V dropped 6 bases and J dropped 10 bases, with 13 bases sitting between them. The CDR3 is CASSAKVGEQFF. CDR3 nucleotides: TGTGCCAGCAGTGCCAAGGTCGGCGAGCAGTTCTTC.

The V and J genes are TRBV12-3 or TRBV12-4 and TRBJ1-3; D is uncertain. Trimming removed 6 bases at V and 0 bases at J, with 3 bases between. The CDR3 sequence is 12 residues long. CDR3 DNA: TGTGCCAGCAGGACCTCTGGAAACACCATATATTTT. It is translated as CASRTSGNTIYF.

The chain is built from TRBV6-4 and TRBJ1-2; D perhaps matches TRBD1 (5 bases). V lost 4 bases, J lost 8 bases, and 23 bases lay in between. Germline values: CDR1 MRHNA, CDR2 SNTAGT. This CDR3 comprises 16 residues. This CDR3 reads CASSGQPEPLGGGYTF. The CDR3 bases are TGTGCCAGCAGTGGACAGCCGGAGCCCCTCGGGGGAGGCTACACCTTC.

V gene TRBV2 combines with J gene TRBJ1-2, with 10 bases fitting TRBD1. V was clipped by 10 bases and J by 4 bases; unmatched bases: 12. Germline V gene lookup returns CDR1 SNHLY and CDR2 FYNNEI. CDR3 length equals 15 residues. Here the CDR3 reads CATLDPGTGVYGYTF. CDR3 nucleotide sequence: TGTGCCACCCTGGACCCCGGGACAGGGGTCTATGGCTACACCTTC.